This paragraph reports one T cell receptor beta chain. Its antigen is not known. Profiling relied on immunoSEQ multiplex PCR, and the TCRdb table lists in-frame clones only, not all of them. The data show about 160,000 clones, more than 85% seen once. This record comes from a study of lymphopenia after photon versus proton radiotherapy. The V gene's germline CDR1 is SNHLY and CDR2 FYNNEI. Deletions cut 6 bases from V and 4 bases from J, with 9 bases between. The CDR3 has 13 amino acids. Study-level findings and limits: Oligoclonal CD8+ Temra expansion after nadir drove photon patients' diversity drop. Only patients who died were analyzed for survival; proton advantage is unproven. Relative stability marked proton patients; photon patients lost diversity and naive cells. In patients who died, overall survival fell as post-nadir TCR diversity dropped more.

Sequenced here: peripheral blood, sampled from a patient treated with photon-based radiotherapy. The chain uses TRBV2 and TRBJ2-2; D could derive from TRBD1 or TRBD2 (6 bases each). This TCR was sampled from a man between 45 and 60 years old with gastric cancer. Here the CDR3 DNA reads TGTGCCAGCAGGGAGGGGGGCACCGGGGAGCTGTTTTTT. It translates to CASREGGTGELFF.